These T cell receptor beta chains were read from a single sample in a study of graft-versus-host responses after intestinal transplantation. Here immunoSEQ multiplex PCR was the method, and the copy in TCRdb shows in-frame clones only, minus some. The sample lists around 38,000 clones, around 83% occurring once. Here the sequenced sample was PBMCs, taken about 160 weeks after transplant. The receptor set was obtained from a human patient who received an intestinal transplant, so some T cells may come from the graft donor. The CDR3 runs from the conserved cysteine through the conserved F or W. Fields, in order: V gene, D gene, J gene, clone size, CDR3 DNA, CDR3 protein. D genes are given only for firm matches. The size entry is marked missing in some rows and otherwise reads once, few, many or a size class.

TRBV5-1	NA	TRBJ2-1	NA	TGCGCCAGCAGCTTGAGCAATGAGCAGTTCTTC	CASSLSNEQFF
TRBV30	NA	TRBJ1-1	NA	TGTGCCTGGAGTGTGGGGAACACTGAAGCTTTCTTT	CAWSVGNTEAFF
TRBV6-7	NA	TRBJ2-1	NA	TGTGCCAGCTCCTCTGTAGCGGCGAGCTCCTACAATGAGCAGTTCTTC	CASSSVAASSYNEQFF
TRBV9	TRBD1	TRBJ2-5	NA	TGTGCCAGCAGCGTAGACGGACAGGGGGTAGAGACCCAGTACTTC	CASSVDGQGVETQYF
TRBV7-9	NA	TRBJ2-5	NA	TGTGCCAGCAGCCATAGCTCCGATGGGACCCAGTACTTC	CASSHSSDGTQYF
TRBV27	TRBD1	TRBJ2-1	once	TGTGCCAGCAGTTTTCTGTGGCAGGGGGCAGATGAGCAGTTCTTC	CASSFLWQGADEQFF
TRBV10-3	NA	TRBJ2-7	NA	TGTGCCATCAGTGAAGCTAGGGCTATGGAGCAGTACTTC	CAISEARAMEQYF
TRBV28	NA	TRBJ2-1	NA	TGTGCCAGCAGCGGCACATGGGACTCCCGCTACAATGAGCAGTTCTTC	CASSGTWDSRYNEQFF
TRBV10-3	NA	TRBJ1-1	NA	TGTGCCATCGGCCAGGGTGGTGAAGCTTTCTTT	CAIGQGGEAFF
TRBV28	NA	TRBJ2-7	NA	TGTGCCAGCAGCTCACCCCGAGGCTACGAGCAGTACTTC	CASSSPRGYEQYF
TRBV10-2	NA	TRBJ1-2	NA	TGCGCCAGCAGTGATTCGGACGGCGACTATGGCTACACCTTC	CASSDSDGDYGYTF
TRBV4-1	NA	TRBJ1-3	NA	TGCGCCAGCAGCCAAGATCTCACAGTTGGAAACACCATATATTTT	CASSQDLTVGNTIYF
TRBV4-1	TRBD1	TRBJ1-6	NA	TGCGCCAGCAGCCAAGGGGGACAGCGGGATTCACCCCTCCACTTT	CASSQGGQRDSPLHF
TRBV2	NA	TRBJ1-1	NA	TGTGCCAGCTCCCGGGACACCCCTGAAGCTTTCTTT	CASSRDTPEAFF
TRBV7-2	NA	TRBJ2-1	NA	TGTGCCAGCAGCTTAGGACTTCCCACCTACAATGAGCAGTTCTTC	CASSLGLPTYNEQFF
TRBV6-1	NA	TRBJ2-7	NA	TGTGCCAGCAGTGGAGACATCACAGACTACGAGCAGTACTTC	CASSGDITDYEQYF
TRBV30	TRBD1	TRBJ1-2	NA	TGTGCCTTACTGGGACAGGGGGCCTATGGCTACACCTTC	CALLGQGAYGYTF
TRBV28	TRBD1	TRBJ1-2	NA	TGTGCCAGCAGTGAAGGGACCGGGACAGGGGTCGGCTATGGCTACACCTTC	CASSEGTGTGVGYGYTF
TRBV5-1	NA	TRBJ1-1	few	TGCGCCAGCAGCTTGGATGCGGCGAACACTGAAGCTTTCTTT	CASSLDAANTEAFF
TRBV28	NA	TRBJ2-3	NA	TGTGCGTCAGAGGCCACAGATACGCAGTATTTT	CASEATDTQYF
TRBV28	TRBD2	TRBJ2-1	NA	TGTGCCACTACAAGACTAGCGGAATACAATGAGCAGTTCTTC	CATTRLAEYNEQFF
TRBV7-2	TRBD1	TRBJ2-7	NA	TGTGCCAGCAGCCGACAGGGGGTCTCCTACGAGCAGTACTTC	CASSRQGVSYEQYF
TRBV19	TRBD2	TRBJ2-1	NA	TGTGCCAGTAGGACTAGCGGGAGCTCCTACAATGAGCAGTTCTTC	CASRTSGSSYNEQFF
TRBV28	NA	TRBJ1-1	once	TGTGCCAGCAGGGAGTTCCGGAACACTGAAGCTTTCTTT	CASREFRNTEAFF
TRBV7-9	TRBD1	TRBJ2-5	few	TGTGCCGGCCAGAACAGGGGGTCCCTACAAGAGACCCAGTACTTC	CAGQNRGSLQETQYF
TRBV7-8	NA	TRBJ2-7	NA	TGTGCCAGCAGCTTAGTGGACACGGCTTTATACGAGCAGTACTTC	CASSLVDTALYEQYF
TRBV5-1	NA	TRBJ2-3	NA	TGCGTCAGCAGCTTGGCCGCGGCGGGCACAGATACGCAGTATTTT	CVSSLAAAGTDTQYF
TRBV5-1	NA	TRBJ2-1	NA	TGCGCCAGCAGCCCCGGGGGAGTCGATGAGCAGTTCTTC	CASSPGGVDEQFF
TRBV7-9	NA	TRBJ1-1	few	TGTGCCAGCAGCTTAGTGAAGGCCGAAGCTTTCTTT	CASSLVKAEAFF
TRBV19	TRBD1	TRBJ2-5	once	TGTGCCAGTAGTATCGGACAGGGATGGGAGACCCAGTACTTC	CASSIGQGWETQYF
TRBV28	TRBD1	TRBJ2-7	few	TGTGCCAGCAGTATCCAGGGGGCGCCGAGCTACGAGCAGTACTTC	CASSIQGAPSYEQYF
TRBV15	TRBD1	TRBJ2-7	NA	TGTGCCACCAGCAGAGGTCGGACAGGGGGCCTCTACGAGCAGTACTTC	CATSRGRTGGLYEQYF
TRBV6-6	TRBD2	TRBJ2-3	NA	TGTGCCAGCAGCCGTAAGGCTAGCGGGCCACAGGATACGCAGTATTTT	CASSRKASGPQDTQYF
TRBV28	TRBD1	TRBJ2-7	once	TGTGCCAGCAGTTTTGACAGGGGGAAGCTCTACGAGCAGTACTTC	CASSFDRGKLYEQYF
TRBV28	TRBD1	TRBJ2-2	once	TGTGCCAGCAAGCAATCTACAGGGGGGATCACCGGGGAGCTGTTTTTT	CASKQSTGGITGELFF
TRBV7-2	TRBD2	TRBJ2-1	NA	TGTGCCAGCAGCTTAGGGGGTTCTAGCGGGAGTTCGGTTGAGCAGTTCTTC	CASSLGGSSGSSVEQFF
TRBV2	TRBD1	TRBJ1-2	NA	TGTGCCAGCAGGGGACAGGGCTCATACTATGGCTACACCTTC	CASRGQGSYYGYTF
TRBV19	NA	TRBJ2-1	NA	TGTGCCAGTAGTATTACTTTTTCCTACAATGAGCAGTTCTTC	CASSITFSYNEQFF
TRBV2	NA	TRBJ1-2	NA	TGTGCCAGCAGCGAGTTGACAGCTAACTATGGCTACACCTTC	CASSELTANYGYTF
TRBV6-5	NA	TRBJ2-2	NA	TGTGCCAGCAGTTACTGGGGGAACACCGGGGAGCTGTTTTTT	CASSYWGNTGELFF
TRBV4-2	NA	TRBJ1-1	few	TGTGCCAGCAGCGACGTCGGCGGCAGGCCAGAAGCTTTCTTT	CASSDVGGRPEAFF
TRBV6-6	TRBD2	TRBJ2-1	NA	TGTGCCACCGGCCGGGGGCTAGCGGGAGTCAATGAGCAGTTCTTC	CATGRGLAGVNEQFF
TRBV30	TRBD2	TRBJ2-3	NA	TGTGCCTGGAGTGTAAAGGCTAGCGGGAGGTCGGGCACAGATACGCAGTATTTT	CAWSVKASGRSGTDTQYF
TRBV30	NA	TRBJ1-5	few	TGTGCCTGGAGTGTACGGGGGACACGTCCGAGCGGGCCCCAGCATTTT	CAWSVRGTRPSGPQHF
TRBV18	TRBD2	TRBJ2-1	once	TGTGCCAGCTCACCACCGAGCGGGGCCAATGAGCAGTTCTTC	CASSPPSGANEQFF
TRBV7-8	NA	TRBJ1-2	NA	TGTGCCAGCAGCTTAGCGCTCAGTCAGGGAAGTGGCTACACCTTC	CASSLALSQGSGYTF
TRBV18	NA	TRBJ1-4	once	TGTGCCAGCTCACGGGACGTCCAAGCAACTAATGAAAAACTGTTTTTT	CASSRDVQATNEKLFF
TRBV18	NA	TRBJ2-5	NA	TGTGCCAGCTCACCACTTGAAGAGACCCAGTACTTC	CASSPLEETQYF